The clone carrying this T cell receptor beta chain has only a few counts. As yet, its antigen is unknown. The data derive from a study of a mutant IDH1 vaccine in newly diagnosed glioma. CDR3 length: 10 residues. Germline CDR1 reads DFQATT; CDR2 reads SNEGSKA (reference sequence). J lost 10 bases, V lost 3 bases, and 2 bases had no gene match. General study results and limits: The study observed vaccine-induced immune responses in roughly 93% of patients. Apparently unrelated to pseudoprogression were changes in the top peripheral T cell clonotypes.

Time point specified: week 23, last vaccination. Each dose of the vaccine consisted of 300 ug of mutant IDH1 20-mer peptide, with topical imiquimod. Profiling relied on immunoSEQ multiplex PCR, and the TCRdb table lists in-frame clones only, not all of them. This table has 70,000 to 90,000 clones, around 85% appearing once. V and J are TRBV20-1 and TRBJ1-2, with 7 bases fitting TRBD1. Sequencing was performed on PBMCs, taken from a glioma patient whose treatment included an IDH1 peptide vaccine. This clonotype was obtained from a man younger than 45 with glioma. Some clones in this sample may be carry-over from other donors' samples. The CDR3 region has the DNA TGCAGTGCTAGCACAGGGGACTACACCTTC. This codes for CSASTGDYTF.